Described below is a single T cell receptor (beta chain) sequence and its context. The antigen is not known. Of the isolated RNA, all was reverse transcribed, and so the sequenced material was expressed TCRB transcripts. Method: immunoSEQ multiplex PCR; TCRdb's copy keeps in-frame clones and lacks some. The data contain 250,000 to 300,000 clones, around 15% of them singletons. The entry originates in a study of beta chain features in type 1 diabetes. Study-wide points: Moderate yet significant TCRB CDR3 shortening was seen in Type 1 diabetes patients in all four CD4+ subsets. Within the patient group, naive, central memory and Treg TCRB repertoires appeared more similar to each other than within healthy donors. Unsettled here was the matter of whether HLA type influences TCRB rearrangement.

Sorting of CD4+ naive, central memory, regulatory and stem cell-like memory cells was performed via CD45RO/CCR7/CD25/CD127/CD95/CD27. The germline V gene encodes CDR1 SGHTA and CDR2 FQGNSA. This CDR3 has 12 amino acids. Trimming stripped 5 bases from V and 5 bases from J, with 9 bases between. The source is a man aged 25-40 years with type 1 diabetes. The rearrangement joins TRBV7-2 to TRBJ1-2; unclear D gene. The sequencing input was naive CD4+ T cells from blood. In DNA, the CDR3 is TGTGCCAGCAGCCTCGGGGTGTATGGCTACACCTTC. The encoded protein is CASSLGVYGYTF.